This passage covers 27 T cell receptor beta chains from one sample sequenced in a study of cytomegalovirus exposure and HLA in healthy donors. Amplification used 60 Vbeta primers and 13 Jbeta primers. Repertoires were generated with immunoSEQ multiplex PCR, while TCRdb's copy carries only in-frame clones and drops some. The sample lists some 120,000 clones, 80% occurring once. Sequencing input: PBMCs. Receptors were obtained from a young man in good health and CMV-seropositive.

The rearrangement links TRBV10-2 to TRBJ1-4; 9 nucleotides line up with TRBD1. Germline V CDR1 and CDR2: WSHSY, SAAADI. J lost 12 bases, V lost 8 bases, and 16 bases had no gene match. The CDR3 is made up of 15 amino acids. The CDR3 loop is CASRQGGLVGDQLFF. For the CDR3, the DNA is TGCGCCAGCCGACAGGGGGGGTTGGTTGGGGATCAACTGTTTTTT.

The V gene is TRBV6-5, the J gene TRBJ1-1; 7 bases match TRBD1. The CDR3 extends over 12 amino acids. Looked up from germline, CDR1 is MNHEY and CDR2 is SVGAGI. The V gene end was trimmed by 6 bases and the J gene end by 9 bases; junction bases not matched to a gene: 7. The DNA of the CDR3 is TGTGCCAGCAGCCCGACAGGGACTCAAGCTTTCTTT. Its translation is CASSPTGTQAFF.

J is TRBJ1-4 and V is TRBV7-3; 7 bases are a match to TRBD1. The CDR3 has 14 residues. Germline V gives CDR1 SGHTA, CDR2 FQGTGA. The V segment lost 5 bases and the J segment 3 bases; nucleotides outside the gene matches: 3. The DNA of the CDR3 is TGTGCCAGCAGCGCGACAGGGCCTAATGAAAAACTGTTTTTT. Translating gives CASSATGPNEKLFF.

The chain joins TRBV20-1 to TRBJ1-5, with D possibly matching TRBD1 (5 bases). V lost 6 bases, J lost 6 bases, and 6 bases lay in between. The germline CDR1 and CDR2 sequences are DFQATT and SNEGSKA (reference sequence). The CDR3 is made up of 10 amino acids. The CDR3 nucleotides read TGCAGTGCGGGGGGTCAGCCCCAGCATTTT. This gives the protein CSAGGQPQHF.

This sequence joins TRBV6-5 and TRBJ2-7, with D perhaps TRBD2 (6 bases). Germline-derived CDR1 and CDR2 are MNHEY and SVGAGI. This CDR3 has 13 residues. Trimming cost V 0 bases and J 7 bases, with 10 bases left between them. CDR3 amino acids: CASSYSGGGEQYF. CDR3 in DNA: TGTGCCAGCAGTTACTCTGGTGGGGGGGAGCAGTACTTC.

This clone showed up just a few times. The sample holds other DNA sequences that translate to the same CDR3. The rearrangement joins TRBV5-1 to TRBJ2-7, with D hard to call. Germline V CDR1 and CDR2: SGHRS, YFSETQ. This CDR3 comprises 11 residues. V was pared by 2 bases and J by 3 bases, with 3 bases between. CDR3 sequence: CASSFGYEQYF. CDR3 coding DNA: TGCGCCAGCAGCTTCGGCTACGAGCAGTACTTC.

This clone was seen only once. The chain carries TRBV13 and TRBJ2-7; 8 bases agree with TRBD1. With 0 bases clipped from V and 7 bases from J, the junction kept 11 bases outside the gene matches. This CDR3 has 16 residues. Germline V lookup: CDR1 PRHDT, CDR2 FYEKMQ (reference sequence). The CDR3 reads CASSLGFGTGRREQYF. The CDR3 DNA reads as TGTGCCAGCAGCTTAGGTTTTGGGACAGGTCGTAGGGAGCAGTACTTC.

The CDR3 region is CASSTHPGGYEQYF. CDR3 bases: TGTGCCAGCAGCACACATCCCGGGGGATACGAGCAGTACTTC. This chain connects TRBV11-2 to TRBJ2-5, with D possibly TRBD2 on 6 matching bases. The DNA end favors TRBJ2-7, so the J call may be wrong. The CDR3 sequence is 14 residues long. Germline V gene data show CDR1 as SGHAT and CDR2 as FQNNGV.

The table lists this clone with a few counts. In the same sample, other DNA sequences code for this CDR3. This sequence joins TRBV11-3 and TRBJ2-5; 8 bases fit TRBD2. The junction had 2 bases not matched to a gene; V was cut back by 1 base and J by 1 base. CDR1 and CDR2 from the germline V gene are SGHNT and YENEEA. The CDR3 is 15 amino acids. The CDR3, as DNA: TGTGCCAGCAGCTTAGGGGGGACTAGCCAAGAGACCCAGTACTTC. Its protein product is CASSLGGTSQETQYF.

This clone has a single count. The rearrangement joins TRBV28 to TRBJ2-7; 9 nucleotides agree with TRBD1. The germline gives CDR1 MDHEN, CDR2 SYDVKM. J gave up 3 bases and V 5 bases, and 8 bases lay outside the gene matches. CDR3 length equals 15 residues. CDR3: CASSPTGGSRYEQYF. Written as DNA, the CDR3 is TGTGCCAGCAGTCCAACAGGGGGCTCCCGCTACGAGCAGTACTTC.

V usage is TRBV6-5 and J usage is TRBJ1-1, with 9 bases aligning to TRBD1. V was clipped by 5 bases and J by 11 bases; unmatched bases: 9. CDR1 MNHEY and CDR2 SVGAGI come from the germline V gene. The CDR3 has 13 amino acids. The CDR3 DNA sequence: TGTGCCAGCAGTGACAGGGGACAGGGTCTTGCTTTCTTT. Its protein product is CASSDRGQGLAFF.

This chain joins TRBV29-1 and TRBJ2-7, with 7 bases fitting TRBD1. The V gene end was trimmed by 6 bases and the J gene end by 0 bases; junction bases not matched to a gene: 11. The CDR3 is 15 residues long. Germline values: CDR1 SQVTM, CDR2 ANQGSEA. In nucleotides, the CDR3 is TGCAGCGTAGGCAGACAGGGTTCTAGCTCCTACGAGCAGTACTTC. Amino acids: CSVGRQGSSSYEQYF.

In its sample, this clone was seen a few times. This chain joins TRBV5-6 and TRBJ2-1; 9 nucleotides align to TRBD1. V shed 1 base and J 7 bases; nucleotides not matched to a gene: 6. The germline V gene has CDR1 SGHDT and CDR2 YYEEEE. The length of the CDR3 is 15 residues. CDR3 region: CASSLTGGFGNEQFF. The CDR3 DNA reads as TGTGCCAGCAGCTTGACAGGGGGCTTTGGGAATGAGCAGTTCTTC.

The V and J genes are TRBV6-5 and TRBJ1-2; D is possibly TRBD1 (6 bases). V lost 2 bases, J lost 3 bases, and 13 bases lay in between. The CDR3 is 15 residues long. CDR1 is MNHEY and CDR2 is SVGAGI in the germline V gene. The CDR3 DNA reads TGTGCCAGCAGTTACGCGATACAGGGCGACTATGGCTACACCTTC. It codes for CASSYAIQGDYGYTF.

The rearrangement joins TRBV20-1 to TRBJ2-3; weak D call: TRBD2 (5 bases). Between the trimmed V and J ends, which lost 7 bases and 13 bases, there was a span of 12 bases. CDR1 and CDR2 from the germline V gene are DFQATT and SNEGSKA (reference sequence). This CDR3 contains 9 residues. The CDR3 DNA sequence: TGCAGTGTAGCGCCCGGAAAGTATTTT. Its protein product is CSVAPGKYF.

The chain is built from TRBV13 and TRBJ2-5; D unclear. In germline, CDR1 is PRHDT, CDR2 FYEKMQ (reference sequence). This CDR3 has 13 amino acids. V was shortened by 5 bases and J by 4 bases, with 11 bases between the two germline ends. The CDR3 bases are TGTGCCAGCAGCCGGGTCACCCGAGAGACCCAGTACTTC. It translates to CASSRVTRETQYF.

The CDR3 DNA follows: TGTGCCACCCTTGACAGCCACAATGAGCAGTTCTTC. This encodes CATLDSHNEQFF. This chain joins TRBV10-3 and TRBJ2-1; D might be TRBD1 (5 bases). Trimming removed 10 bases from V and 5 bases from J, with 12 bases in between. The germline CDR1 and CDR2 sequences are ENHRY and SYGVKD. This CDR3 has 12 residues.

The rearrangement joins TRBV2 to TRBJ1-4; D is unclear. Germline CDR1 reads SNHLY; CDR2 reads FYNNEI. CDR3 length equals 13 residues. Trimming left V 4 bases short and J 8 bases short, with 11 bases between. CDR3 residues: CASSGDLLEKLFF. The DNA of the CDR3 is TGTGCCAGCAGTGGCGATTTATTGGAAAAACTGTTTTTT.

This clone was seen once. The V and J genes are TRBV7-2 and TRBJ2-3; a possible D gene is TRBD2 (6 bases). Per the germline V gene, CDR1 is SGHTA and CDR2 is FQGNSA. V was trimmed by 5 bases and J by 5 bases, leaving 20 bases between them. The CDR3 is made up of 16 amino acids. CDR3: CASSLGLAAVGDTQYF. The CDR3 bases are TGTGCCAGCAGCCTCGGGTTAGCGGCAGTCGGAGATACGCAGTATTTT.

The chain has TRBV18 and TRBJ2-1, with D uncertain. CDR3 length: 13 amino acids. The germline V and J ends were trimmed by 4 bases and 4 bases, with 8 bases remaining between them. The germline CDR1 and CDR2 sequences are KGHSH and LQKENI. The CDR3 DNA reads TGTGCCAGCTCACTCCGGAGTTACAATGAGCAGTTCTTC. Translation: CASSLRSYNEQFF.

The table lists this clone with a count of one. This sequence joins TRBV28 and TRBJ2-7; maybe TRBD1 (6 bases). The CDR3 has 14 residues. Germline CDR1 and CDR2: MDHEN and SYDVKM. V gave up 5 bases and J gave up 7 bases, with 18 bases separating them. CDR3 coding DNA: TGTGCCAGCAGTCCGCGACAGGAAACTAAGGAGCAGTACTTC. Translated, it gives CASSPRQETKEQYF.

The V call is TRBV5-1, the J call TRBJ2-2; possibly TRBD2 for D (6 bases). The CDR3 length is 17 residues. Germline V gives CDR1 SGHRS, CDR2 YFSETQ. Trimming removed 6 bases at V and 3 bases at J, with 21 bases between. The CDR3 region has the DNA TGCGCCAGCATAGCCCAAGGTGGAGGGCCTCACACCGGGGAGCTGTTTTTT. Its protein product is CASIAQGGGPHTGELFF.

This rearrangement joins TRBV5-1 to TRBJ1-1, with D perhaps matching TRBD1 (6 bases). Germline V gene sequence: CDR1 SGHRS, CDR2 YFSETQ. CDR3 length: 17 amino acids. The V end lost 3 bases, the J end lost 0 bases, and 18 bases lay between the germline ends. Here the CDR3 DNA reads TGCGCCAGCAGCTCCTCCAGCCAGGGGCCTATGAACACTGAAGCTTTCTTT. Translated, it gives CASSSSSQGPMNTEAFF.

In its sample, this clone was seen a few times. The rearrangement joins TRBV5-6 to TRBJ2-3; no reliable D call. The CDR3 length is 14 residues. The V gene lost 0 bases and the J gene lost 4 bases, with 9 bases spanning the gap. CDR1 is SGHDT, CDR2 YYEEEE, per germline. The CDR3: CASSLAGYADTQYF. The CDR3 bases are TGTGCCAGCAGCTTGGCCGGGTACGCAGATACGCAGTATTTT.

J is TRBJ1-6 and V is TRBV15; 10 bases fit TRBD1. The CDR3 is 17 residues long. Germline V gives CDR1 LNHNV, CDR2 YYDKDF (reference sequence). Trimming cost V 3 bases and J 1 base; bases outside gene matches: 3. CDR3 sequence: CATSSRDRGSYNSPLHF. The CDR3 DNA reads TGTGCCACCAGCAGCCGGGACAGGGGTTCCTATAATTCACCCCTCCACTTT.

The gene calls are TRBV19 and TRBJ2-6; D may be TRBD1 (5 bases). V lost 6 bases and J 2 bases, leaving 8 bases between the germline ends. The CDR3 runs 14 residues. In germline, CDR1 is LNHDA, CDR2 SQIVND (reference sequence). Here the CDR3 DNA reads TGTGCCAGTAGAGGGGCAACTGGGGCCAACGTCCTGACTTTC. Encoded protein: CASRGATGANVLTF.

The chain joins TRBV10-3 to TRBJ2-7; 8 bases map to TRBD2. This CDR3 spans 17 amino acids. The junction had 7 bases not matched to a gene; V was cut back by 0 bases and J by 0 bases. Germline CDR1 and CDR2: ENHRY and SYGVKD. The CDR3 loop is CAISESGSGINSYEQYF. The CDR3 DNA is TGTGCCATCAGTGAGTCTGGTAGCGGGATTAACTCCTACGAGCAGTACTTC.